This T cell receptor (beta chain) is from a study of Tregs in tolerant kidney transplant recipients. Study-level points and caveats: Activated donor B cell expansion appeared to reveal the most relevant donor-specific TCRbeta repertoire. No direct test of biological reproducibility was done here. In tolerant patients, donor-specific Tregs outgrew total Tregs, suggesting antigen-driven expansion.

The V gene end was trimmed by 11 bases and the J gene end by 5 bases; junction bases not matched to a gene: 7. The CDR3 loop spans 14 amino acids. Germline CDR1 SNHLY, CDR2 FYNNEI. The nonmyeloablative bone marrow transplants came from related graft donors, with transient mixed chimerism. CD4+CD25+CD127- Tregs, CD4+CD25- non-Tregs, CD4 and CD8 cells were sorted. A note on this clone: Its antigen is unknown.

Produced via immunoSEQ multiplex PCR; TCRdb's table is partial and in-frame only. Here the sample spans more than 70,000 clones, 91% being singletons. The receptor was isolated from a human patient who received a combined kidney and bone marrow transplant. The T cells may partly be graft donor cells. Source: CD4+ T cells from blood (PBMCs), taken 24 months after the transplant. J is TRBJ2-5 and V is TRBV2, with 14 bases aligning to TRBD2. CDR3 in amino acids: CAAGTSGSLETQYF. As DNA, the CDR3 is TGTGCCGCCGGGACTAGCGGGAGCCTGGAGACCCAGTACTTC.